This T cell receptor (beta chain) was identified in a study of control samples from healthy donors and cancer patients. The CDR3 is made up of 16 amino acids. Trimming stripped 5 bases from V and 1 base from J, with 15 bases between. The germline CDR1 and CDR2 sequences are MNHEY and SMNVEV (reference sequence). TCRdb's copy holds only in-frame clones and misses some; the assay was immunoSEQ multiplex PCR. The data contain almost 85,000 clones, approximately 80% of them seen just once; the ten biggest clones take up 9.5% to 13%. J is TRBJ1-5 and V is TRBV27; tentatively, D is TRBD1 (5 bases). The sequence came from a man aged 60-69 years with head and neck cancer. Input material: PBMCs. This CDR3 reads CASSARGPGSNQPQHF. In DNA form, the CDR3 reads TGTGCCAGCAGTGCGCGTGGACCAGGGAGCAATCAGCCCCAGCATTTT.